A single sample gave rise to the 19 T cell receptor beta chains below, sequenced in a study of beta chain features in type 1 diabetes. The study reverse transcribed the entire isolated RNA, so it sequenced expressed TCRB transcripts. Here immunoSEQ multiplex PCR was the method, and the copy in TCRdb shows in-frame clones only, minus some. The sample consists of about 270,000 clones, 14% of them appearing once. Sequencing was performed on naive CD4+ T cells from blood. These receptors were obtained from a woman aged 40 to 55 in good health.

The chain has TRBV20-1 and TRBJ1-1; D remains unclear. Looked up from germline, CDR1 is DFQATT and CDR2 is SNEGSKA (reference sequence). V gave up 2 bases and J gave up 7 bases, with 8 bases separating them. The CDR3 contains 11 residues. CDR3: CSARKRNEAFF. The DNA of the CDR3 is TGCAGTGCTAGAAAGCGGAATGAAGCTTTCTTT.

This clone was detected many times. The rearrangement uses TRBV4-3 and TRBJ1-1, with D uncertain. The CDR3 is 14 amino acids. V gave up 0 bases and J gave up 5 bases, with 10 bases separating them. The germline V gene has CDR1 LGHNA and CDR2 YSLEER. Written as DNA, the CDR3 is TGCGCCAGCAGCCAAGAGGCTACCGGGACTGAAGCTTTCTTT. It specifies CASSQEATGTEAFF.

The V gene is TRBV29-1, the J gene TRBJ2-3, with TRBD2 matching 15 bases. This CDR3 region has 16 residues. CDR1 is SQVTM and CDR2 is ANQGSEA in the germline V gene. Trimming cost V 5 bases and J 4 bases; bases outside gene matches: 7. CDR3 sequence (DNA): TGCAGCGTTCACCGGGGACTAGCGGGGGGCTCAGATACGCAGTATTTT. This translates into CSVHRGLAGGSDTQYF.

The chain has TRBV7-9 and TRBJ1-2; 10 bases line up with TRBD1. Germline assignment: CDR1 SEHNR and CDR2 FQNEAQ (reference sequence). The V gene end was trimmed by 2 bases and the J gene end by 4 bases; junction bases not matched to a gene: 7. The CDR3 spans 16 residues. The chain's CDR3 is CASSLSGTGVGYGYTF. The CDR3 coding sequence is TGTGCCAGCAGCTTATCCGGGACAGGGGTCGGCTATGGCTACACCTTC.

The CDR3 DNA reads TGTGCCAGCAGCCCGAAGACAGGGGGGAATACGCAGTATTTT. Translation: CASSPKTGGNTQYF. The chain employs TRBV7-9 and TRBJ2-3; 9 bases are shared with TRBD1. In germline, CDR1 is SEHNR, CDR2 FQNEAQ (reference sequence). The CDR3 covers 14 residues. Unmatched junction bases numbered 7, after V lost 5 bases and J lost 7 bases.

This clone appeared a few times. J is TRBJ2-5 and V is TRBV29-1; TRBD2 aligns across 14 bases. The germline V gene encodes CDR1 SQVTM and CDR2 ANQGSEA. The ends lost 7 bases at V and 9 bases at J; junction bases unmatched: 16. The CDR3 sequence is 16 residues long. The CDR3: CSASWGGLAGGAAQYF. The CDR3 DNA reads TGCAGCGCGTCGTGGGGCGGACTAGCGGGGGGTGCGGCCCAGTACTTC.

The table lists this clone with a few counts. The rearrangement joins TRBV7-2 to TRBJ1-2; D may be TRBD1 (6 bases). CDR3 length: 15 residues. Germline V CDR1 and CDR2: SGHTA, FQGNSA. V lost 8 bases to trimming and J lost 4 bases, with 20 bases between them. The CDR3 nucleotides read TGTGCCAGCCACCATGGGGGCAGGACGTTCTATGGCTACACCTTC. Its protein product is CASHHGGRTFYGYTF.

This chain connects TRBV5-1 to TRBJ2-6; unclear D gene. V was clipped by 4 bases and J by 4 bases, with 12 bases between them. This CDR3 spans 15 amino acids. Germline-derived CDR1 and CDR2 are SGHRS and YFSETQ. The CDR3 coding sequence is TGCGCCAGCAGCCCCCTTTCCCCGGGGGCCAACGTCCTGACTTTC. Amino acids: CASSPLSPGANVLTF.

The rearrangement links TRBV29-1 to TRBJ1-2, with 7 positions matching TRBD1. Per the germline V gene, CDR1 is SQVTM and CDR2 is ANQGSEA. Losses at the gene ends were 6 bases for V and 0 bases for J; bases not matched to a gene: 4. The CDR3 sequence is 13 residues long. The CDR3 DNA is TGCAGCGTACAGACAGGGCCTAACTATGGCTACACCTTC. Translating gives CSVQTGPNYGYTF.

This clone was seen a handful of times. Written as DNA, the CDR3 is TGTGCCAGCAGCATTACAGGGAACAATAATTCACCCCTCCACTTT. It encodes CASSITGNNNSPLHF. The chain is built from TRBV21-1 and TRBJ1-6; TRBD1 is the table's D call, not checked against the DNA. TRBV21-1 is termed a pseudogene. This CDR3 spans 15 amino acids.

This clone has a handful of counts. The chain is built from TRBV5-1 and TRBJ2-7, with TRBD2 matching over 10 bases. Germline lookup yields CDR1 SGHRS and CDR2 YFSETQ. V gave up 3 bases and J gave up 7 bases; unmatched junction bases: 7. The CDR3 is made up of 14 amino acids. CDR3 residues: CASSSGTSVGEQYF. DNA of the CDR3: TGCGCCAGCAGCTCAGGGACTAGCGTGGGAGAGCAGTACTTC.

The rearrangement links TRBV7-9 to TRBJ1-2, with no clear D. V gave up 4 bases and J gave up 7 bases, with 4 bases separating them. Germline loops: CDR1 SEHNR, CDR2 FQNEAQ (reference sequence). The CDR3 consists of 10 residues. CDR3 DNA: TGTGCCAGCAGCTCCCTTGGCTACACCTTC. Amino acid sequence: CASSSLGYTF. The variable domain in full, completed from reference TRBV7-9 and TRBJ1-2, reads DTGVSQNPRHKITKRGQNVTFRCDPISEHNRLYWYRQTLGQGPEFLTYFQNEAQLEKSRLLSDRFSAERPKGSFSTLEIQRTEQGDSAMYLCASSSLGYTFGSGTRLTVV.

This clone turned up a few times. The V gene is TRBV11-2, the J gene TRBJ2-3; 11 nucleotides match TRBD2. Germline lookup yields CDR1 SGHAT and CDR2 FQNNGV. V shed 3 bases, J shed 2 bases, and the junction held 4 bases outside the gene matches. CDR3 length: 16 amino acids. CDR3 nucleotide sequence: TGTGCCAGCAGCTTGGCTAGCGGGGGGCCCACAGATACGCAGTATTTT. Translated: CASSLASGGPTDTQYF.

A few counts support this clone. V usage is TRBV7-9 and J usage is TRBJ2-2, with a weak D call TRBD1 (7 bases). With 4 bases removed from V and 6 bases from J, the gap between germline ends came to 12 bases. Per the germline V gene, CDR1 is SEHNR and CDR2 is FQNEAQ (reference sequence). The CDR3 contains 14 residues. The CDR3 loop is CASSSQGGAGELFF. The CDR3 DNA follows: TGTGCCAGCAGCTCTCAGGGGGGCGCCGGGGAGCTGTTTTTT.

The chain recombines TRBV7-2 with TRBJ1-2; the D gene is possibly TRBD1 (5 bases). Trimming took off 8 bases at V and 7 bases at J, with 20 bases between the two ends. Germline CDR1 is SGHTA and CDR2 is FQGNSA. The CDR3 runs 14 residues. The CDR3 here is CASPSMGGRPGYTF. The CDR3 DNA reads TGTGCCAGCCCAAGCATGGGGGGAAGGCCTGGCTACACCTTC.

The gene calls are TRBV18 and TRBJ2-2, with 11 positions matching TRBD1. V gave up 6 bases and J gave up 6 bases; unmatched junction bases: 6. Germline V gene data show CDR1 as KGHSH and CDR2 as LQKENI. This CDR3 spans 15 amino acids. The CDR3 sequence is CASSRTGGFSGELFF. In DNA form, the CDR3 reads TGTGCCAGCTCTCGGACAGGGGGCTTCTCCGGGGAGCTGTTTTTT.

This clone was seen only a few times. The CDR3 nucleotides read TGCGCCAGCAGCTTGCGCAGGGTAGGCACCGGGGAGCTGTTTTTT. Residues: CASSLRRVGTGELFF. This chain joins TRBV5-1 and TRBJ2-2; perhaps TRBD1 as D (5 bases). The germline V gene has CDR1 SGHRS and CDR2 YFSETQ. V lost 1 base to trimming and J lost 4 bases, with 11 bases between them. CDR3 length: 15 residues.

This clone occurred a few times. The V gene is TRBV18, the J gene TRBJ1-2; a weak D match, TRBD1 (6 bases). In germline, CDR1 is KGHSH, CDR2 LQKENI. V shed 0 bases and J shed 1 base, with 9 bases lying between them. The CDR3 loop spans 15 amino acids. The CDR3 DNA is TGTGCCAGCTCACCACCCGGACAGAGTAACTATGGCTACACCTTC. Encoded protein: CASSPPGQSNYGYTF.

This clone came up a few times. CDR3 sequence reads: CASRGTSVYNEQFF. CDR3 coding DNA: TGTGCCAGCCGGGGGACTAGCGTTTACAATGAGCAGTTCTTC. This chain links TRBV7-9 with TRBJ2-1, with TRBD2 identical over 10 bases. Germline CDR1 reads SEHNR; CDR2 reads FQNEAQ (reference sequence). CDR3 length: 14 amino acids. Germline trimming cut 8 bases from V and 4 bases from J; bases unmatched to any gene: 5. The full variable domain, rest sourced from reference TRBV7-9 and TRBJ2-1, is DTGVSQNPRHKITKRGQNVTFRCDPISEHNRLYWYRQTLGQGPEFLTYFQNEAQLEKSRLLSDRFSAERPKGSFSTLEIQRTEQGDSAMYLCASRGTSVYNEQFFGPGTRLTVL.